The next 20 T cell receptor beta chains were all read from a single sample in a study of neurological immune-mediated disorders. TCRdb reprocessed the 5' RACE reads with MiXCR, giving one entry per CDR3 protein. In the table there are 15,000 to 20,000 distinct CDR3 sequences, approximately 26% of which are singletons. Sequenced input: PBMCs. Receptor source: a man aged 45-65 years with HTLV-1-associated myelopathy (HAM/TSP).

In this sample, this clonotype turned up a few times. The rearrangement joins TRBV3-1 to TRBJ2-1; D unresolved. Between the trimmed V and J ends, which lost 4 bases and 8 bases, there was a span of 6 bases. The CDR3 is made up of 11 amino acids. Germline CDR1 LGHDT, CDR2 YNNKEL (reference sequence). The CDR3 loop is CASSRWDEQFF. The CDR3 DNA reads TGTGCCAGCAGCCGGTGGGATGAGCAGTTCTTC.

This clonotype appeared many times. The chain employs TRBV7-9 and TRBJ1-1, with D maybe TRBD1 (6 bases). This CDR3 spans 13 amino acids. Trimming shortened V by 5 bases and J by 6 bases, and 13 bases separated the two germline ends. Germline CDR1 SEHNR, CDR2 FQNEAQ (reference sequence). The CDR3 coding sequence is TGTGCCAGCAGCCCCGACAGGCTACCTGAAGCTTTCTTT. As protein: CASSPDRLPEAFF.

This clonotype was seen ten or more times. The chain has TRBV20-1 and TRBJ2-7; D is possibly TRBD2 (5 bases). The CDR3 length is 14 residues. Germline lookup yields CDR1 DFQATT and CDR2 SNEGSKA (reference sequence). The germline V and J ends were trimmed by 5 bases and 2 bases, with 16 bases remaining between them. CDR3 in DNA: TGCAGTGCTTGCCCCGGGGAGCCCCCCTACGAGCAGTACTTC. As protein: CSACPGEPPYEQYF.

CDR3 sequence: CASSLVVADANTQYF. The CDR3 coding sequence is TGCGCCAGCAGCTTGGTGGTTGCAGACGCAAATACGCAGTATTTT. The gene calls are TRBV5-1 and TRBJ2-3; D gene uncertain. The CDR3 runs to 15 residues. Germline CDR1 and CDR2: SGHRS and YFSETQ. The V and J ends lost 0 bases and 7 bases respectively, with 15 bases between them. The variable domain in full, completed from reference TRBV5-1 and TRBJ2-3, reads KAGVTQTPRYLIKTRGQQVTLSCSPISGHRSVSWYQQTPGQGLQFLFEYFSETQRNKGNFPGRFSGRQFSNSRSEMNVSTLELGDSALYLCASSLVVADANTQYFGPGTRLTVL.

The chain uses TRBV2 and TRBJ1-5; D not resolved. Deletions cut 4 bases from V and 4 bases from J, with 8 bases between. Germline CDR1 reads SNHLY; CDR2 reads FYNNEI. The CDR3 is made up of 13 amino acids. The CDR3 coding sequence is TGTGCCAGCAGTGCGGACGGAAATCAGCCCCAGCATTTT. This codes for CASSADGNQPQHF.

V gene TRBV30 combines with J gene TRBJ1-5, with D perhaps TRBD1 (6 bases). Between the trimmed V and J ends, which lost 2 bases and 2 bases, there was a span of 13 bases. This CDR3 contains 15 residues. Germline V gives CDR1 GTSNPN, CDR2 SVGIG (reference sequence). CDR3 in DNA: TGTGCCTGGAGTAAGGGGGGGGGAGGCAATCAGCCCCAGCATTTT. Translation gives CAWSKGGGGNQPQHF.

A few counts support this clonotype. This chain connects TRBV20-1 to TRBJ2-2; 7 bases agree with TRBD2. The J segment lost 7 bases and the V segment lost 4 bases, leaving 9 bases of the junction unmatched. Germline V CDR1 and CDR2: DFQATT, SNEGSKA (reference sequence). The CDR3 has 14 amino acids. CDR3 region: CSAIPRGVDGELFF. The CDR3 DNA reads TGCAGTGCTATCCCTCGGGGGGTCGACGGGGAGCTGTTTTTT.

This clonotype was counted a few times. This chain uses TRBV20-1 with TRBJ1-1; D remains ambiguous. Deletions cut 6 bases from V and 1 base from J, with 18 bases between. The CDR3 is made up of 15 amino acids. CDR1 DFQATT and CDR2 SNEGSKA come from the germline V gene (reference sequence). CDR3 nucleotide sequence: TGCAGTGCCCGGCACGGCCGGCGAGAGAACACTGAAGCTTTCTTT. Translated: CSARHGRRENTEAFF.

This chain joins TRBV6-2 or TRBV6-3 and TRBJ2-3, with TRBD2 matching 9 bases. The germline CDR1 and CDR2 sequences are MNHEY and SVGEGT. This CDR3 is 16 amino acids long. The trim removed 0 bases at V and 3 bases at J, leaving 4 bases unmatched. This CDR3 reads CASSYSLAGLTDTQYF. The DNA of the CDR3 is TGTGCCAGCAGTTACTCACTAGCGGGCCTAACAGATACGCAGTATTTT.

Within the sample, this clonotype is medium-sized. This chain uses TRBV20-1 with TRBJ2-1; possibly TRBD2 for D (5 bases). CDR1 is DFQATT, CDR2 SNEGSKA, per germline (reference sequence). The germline V and J ends were trimmed by 1 base and 4 bases, with 14 bases remaining between them. The length of the CDR3 is 15 residues. CDR3: CSARAEGGRYNEQFF. The CDR3 DNA follows: TGCAGTGCTAGAGCCGAAGGCGGGCGGTACAATGAGCAGTTCTTC.

This clonotype showed up just a few times. DNA of the CDR3: TGTGCCACCAGCAGAGAGCCCCAGCAGCCCCAGCATTTT. It specifies CATSREPQQPQHF. The chain links TRBV15 to TRBJ1-5; D uncertain. Per germline, CDR1 LNHNV and CDR2 YYDKDF (reference sequence). Trimming left V 0 bases short and J 7 bases short, with 7 bases between. This CDR3 spans 13 amino acids. Looking up the rest from reference TRBV15 and TRBJ1-5 gives the full variable domain: DAMVIQNPRYQVTQFGKPVTLSCSQTLNHNVMYWYQQKSSQAPKLLFHYYDKDFNNEADTPDNFQSRRPNTSFCFLDIRSPGLGDTAMYLCATSREPQQPQHFGDGTRLSIL.

The sample holds a few counts of this clonotype. The chain has TRBV6-5 and TRBJ2-2; TRBD1 matches 7 bases. This CDR3 has 16 amino acids. Germline V lookup: CDR1 MNHEY, CDR2 SVGAGI. Trimming at V came to 3 bases and at J to 0 bases, leaving 4 bases not matched to a gene. CDR3 in amino acids: CASSYRGPANTGELFF. CDR3 DNA sequence: TGTGCCAGCAGTTATAGGGGGCCGGCGAACACCGGGGAGCTGTTTTTT.

The gene calls are TRBV5-1 and TRBJ2-7; tentatively, D is TRBD1 (6 bases). Between the trimmed V and J ends, which lost 5 bases and 8 bases, there was a span of 17 bases. CDR3 length equals 13 residues. The germline gives CDR1 SGHRS, CDR2 YFSETQ. The CDR3 coding sequence is TGCGCCAGCAGGATCCCAGACAGGCAGCAGCAGTACTTC. Translating it yields CASRIPDRQQQYF.

This clonotype was picked up a small number of times. This chain joins TRBV20-1 and TRBJ1-1; D is unclear. V lost 3 bases and J 1 base, leaving 15 bases between the germline ends. The CDR3 runs 15 residues. From germline, CDR1 is DFQATT and CDR2 SNEGSKA (reference sequence). The CDR3 protein is CSARQVSGKNTEAFF. CDR3 nucleotides: TGCAGTGCTAGGCAGGTCTCAGGCAAGAACACTGAAGCTTTCTTT.

By share, this clonotype ranks as medium-sized (0.01 to 0.1%). J is TRBJ1-2 and V is TRBV20-1; D ambiguous. V was pared by 0 bases and J by 0 bases, with 11 bases between. The CDR3 spans 15 residues. Germline loops: CDR1 DFQATT, CDR2 SNEGSKA (reference sequence). CDR3 DNA: TGCAGTGCTAGAGATTCGGGCGGAGCTAACTATGGCTACACCTTC. Its translation is CSARDSGGANYGYTF.

V and J are TRBV6-5 and TRBJ2-2; D is perhaps TRBD2 (6 bases). CDR3 length equals 15 residues. The germline V and J ends were trimmed by 6 bases and 4 bases, with 15 bases remaining between them. Germline CDR1 MNHEY, CDR2 SVGAGI. The CDR3 sequence: CASSLQLAGTGELFF. The CDR3 region has the DNA TGTGCCAGCAGCTTACAACTAGCTGGCACCGGGGAGCTGTTTTTT.

This clonotype was seen only a few times. The chain combines TRBV20-1 with TRBJ2-5, with TRBD1 identical over 9 bases. V was pared by 3 bases and J by 2 bases, with 7 bases of the junction left unmatched. The CDR3 spans 15 residues. The germline gives CDR1 DFQATT, CDR2 SNEGSKA (reference sequence). The CDR3 region is CSARTGGSGQETQYF. CDR3 DNA sequence: TGCAGTGCTAGGACAGGGGGAAGTGGACAAGAGACCCAGTACTTC.

J is TRBJ1-2 and V is TRBV5-1; maybe TRBD1 (5 bases). Germline CDR1 SGHRS, CDR2 YFSETQ. Trimming removed 3 bases at V and 3 bases at J, with 24 bases between. This CDR3 contains 18 residues. The CDR3 DNA sequence: TGCGCCAGCAGCTCCGGAATTATCCCCCCCGGGGGGGACTATGGCTACACCTTC. This translates into CASSSGIIPPGGDYGYTF.

This clonotype was seen a few times. The chain couples TRBV7-2 to TRBJ2-3; no clear D. CDR3 size: 15 residues. CDR1 is SGHTA and CDR2 is FQGNSA in the germline V gene. With 7 bases removed from V and 2 bases from J, the gap between germline ends came to 16 bases. The CDR3 reads CASTPRVGPTDTQYF. The CDR3, as DNA: TGTGCCAGCACCCCCCGGGTAGGGCCCACAGATACGCAGTATTTT.

This clonotype was counted between two and nine times. V usage is TRBV5-1 and J usage is TRBJ2-7; D unresolved. The CDR3 extends over 12 amino acids. Germline CDR1 reads SGHRS; CDR2 reads YFSETQ. V shed 5 bases and J shed 7 bases, with 13 bases lying between them. CDR3 DNA: TGCGCCAGCAGTTACAACAAAGGGGAGCAGTACTTC. Translated: CASSYNKGEQYF.